The rows below give T cell receptor beta chains drawn from one sample of a study of cytomegalovirus exposure and HLA in healthy donors. Some clones are missing from TCRdb's copy, which holds only in-frame ones; the method was immunoSEQ multiplex PCR. This repertoire shows 150,000 to 180,000 clones, over 65% found once; its top ten account for under 2.5%. Material for sequencing was PBMCs. These receptors were obtained from a man aged 25 to 45 in good health and CMV-seronegative. Both conserved end residues are part of each CDR3.

J gene	V gene	CDR3 length	CDR3 protein
TRBJ1-4	TRBV15	15	CATSALQGGDEKLFF
TRBJ2-7	TRBV5-6	14	CASSLRQTPYEQYF
TRBJ1-1	TRBV13	13	CASSFGQGPEAFF
TRBJ2-7	TRBV27	16	CASSPVGGLATYEQYF
TRBJ2-1	TRBV15	16	CATSRIPAGGYNEQFF
TRBJ2-2	TRBV5-1	18	CASSPVLAGVLNTGELFF
TRBJ2-5	TRBV10-3	15	CAISEKRGWQETQYF
TRBJ2-3	TRBV5-1	16	CASSLEPSGGVDTQYF
TRBJ2-7	TRBV19	14	CASSIGSGAYEQYF
TRBJ2-7	TRBV5-6	18	CASSPRWSLGGKGREQYF
TRBJ1-1	TRBV29-1	13	CSVESRLNTEAFF
TRBJ1-1	TRBV19	15	CASSITGTGGTEAFF
TRBJ1-5	TRBV28	14	CASSFGDSSQPQHF
TRBJ2-3	TRBV11-1	15	CASSASGQSTDTQYF
TRBJ2-7	TRBV4-3	16	CASSQDWGGVPGEQYF
TRBJ2-7	TRBV29-1	11	CSAMDSYEQYF
TRBJ2-1	TRBV18	16	CASSPLSSPMYNEQFF
TRBJ2-7	TRBV29-1	17	CSAGGTGFFGIGYEQYF
TRBJ1-1	TRBV5-5	13	CASSFTGGTEAFF
TRBJ1-3	TRBV7-9	13	CASSSYRGDTIYF
TRBJ2-5	TRBV29-1	14	CSVELAGGFETQYF
TRBJ2-1	TRBV5-1	15	CASSLPSGGDNEQFF
TRBJ2-1	TRBV7-9	15	CASSYRGLARDEQFF
TRBJ1-4	TRBV19	13	CASARGSSKKLFF
TRBJ1-6	TRBV28	15	CASSFGRSENSPLHF
TRBJ1-1	TRBV29-1	13	CSVVAGGNTEAFF
TRBJ1-6	TRBV6-5	16	CASSYTGQGYNSPLHF
TRBJ2-2	TRBV7-9	17	CASSTGTSVVHTGELFF
TRBJ1-2	TRBV2	14	CASSAAGGNYGYTF
TRBJ2-3	TRBV5-1	15	CASSLTSGGKDTQYF
TRBJ1-1	TRBV6-5	13	CASSFPGDTEAFF
TRBJ2-1	TRBV7-2	17	CASSLRGGVMRGDEQFF
TRBJ2-1	TRBV10-3	15	CAISLTSGEYNEQFF
TRBJ2-3	TRBV27	14	CASSLQTGTDTQYF
TRBJ2-1	TRBV19	13	CASRFASDNEQFF
TRBJ2-7	TRBV4-2	14	CASSQPDRGYEQYF
TRBJ2-5	TRBV5-4	15	CASSNRDRGKETQYF
TRBJ1-2	TRBV7-2	13	CASSLQRRYGYTF
TRBJ1-2	TRBV28	12	CASRDTSYGYTF
TRBJ1-1	TRBV7-9	17	CSSSSGFTGLANTEAFF
TRBJ2-2	TRBV5-1	15	CASSLSGTGTGELFF
TRBJ2-1	TRBV2	14	CATKGGTSGNEQFF
TRBJ1-6	TRBV29-1	13	CSARSGPNSPLHF
TRBJ1-2	TRBV29-1	14	CSVRMDRVSDGHTF
TRBJ2-5	TRBV28	14	CASTYRGTQETQYF
TRBJ1-5	TRBV5-4	14	CASSVQGTDQPQHF
TRBJ1-4	TRBV13	12	CASSHQGEKLFF
TRBJ1-2	TRBV11-2	12	CASSPIAGTGRF
TRBJ1-4	TRBV21-1	16	CASSKEAPGLAEKLFF
TRBJ2-1	TRBV5-4	15	CASSLVGDQGFEQFF
TRBJ1-1	TRBV28	15	CASRPTGEGYTEAFF
TRBJ2-1	TRBV7-8	15	CASSRAGASGGEQFF
TRBJ1-1	TRBV19	14	CASSMAGLNTEAFF
TRBJ2-1	TRBV19	15	CASSIRSYSYNEQFF
TRBJ1-5	TRBV9	14	CASSPHGSNQPQHF
TRBJ1-1	TRBV7-9	15	CSSSLVSGEGTEAFF
TRBJ2-5	TRBV7-9	15	CASGRGGEHQETQYF
TRBJ2-1	TRBV6-1	15	CASRSLVRSGNEQFF
TRBJ2-2	TRBV27	13	CASSPRVAGELFF
TRBJ1-1	TRBV5-1	13	CASSPTGSTEAFF